The present T cell receptor (beta chain) was sequenced within a study of blood T cell repertoires in COVID-19. Germline V gives CDR1 MDHEN, CDR2 SYDVKM. Trimming pared 5 bases from V and 2 bases from J, leaving 15 bases between. The CDR3 runs to 15 residues. Sequenced by immunoSEQ multiplex PCR; TCRdb stores in-frame clones only, minus some. The data contain tens of thousands of clones, around 90% of them singletons. The TCR comes from a man aged 50-59 years with active COVID-19. The sequencing input was peripheral blood. The chain combines TRBV28 with TRBJ1-2; D is possibly TRBD1 (5 bases). The CDR3 nucleotides read TGTGCCAGCAGTCCTTTGGGGGGAGGCAACTATGGCTACACCTTC. It specifies CASSPLGGGNYGYTF.